This T cell receptor (beta chain) was identified in a study of PD-1 blockade in classical Hodgkin lymphoma. Method: immunoSEQ multiplex PCR; TCRdb's copy keeps in-frame clones and lacks some. The sample shows roughly 140,000 clones, 78% of them seen only once. Per the germline V gene, CDR1 is SGHTA and CDR2 is FQGTGA. The J segment lost 2 bases and the V segment lost 5 bases, leaving 11 bases of the junction unmatched. This CDR3 has 17 residues. Every one of the patients relapsed after autologous stem cell transplantation (brentuximab vedotin exposure was variable). This sequence joins TRBV7-3 and TRBJ2-3; TRBD1 agrees at 9 bases. The specimen was peripheral blood mononuclear cells (PBMCs), collected before the second cycle of nivolumab. This TCR was recovered from a human donor with classical Hodgkin lymphoma. The CDR3, as DNA: TGTGCCAGCAGCAATTCCCCGGGACAGGGTTACACAGATACGCAGTATTTT. It translates to CASSNSPGQGYTDTQYF.